One TCR beta chain is described in this entry. Its target is not known. CDR1 is MDHEN, CDR2 SYDVKM, per germline. With 2 bases removed from V and 5 bases from J, the gap between germline ends came to 10 bases. This CDR3 is 14 amino acids long. This entry comes from a study of shared clonotypes between healthy human individuals. Study findings and constraints: A generally larger estimated richness was seen in naive subsets than in memory subsets.

Clones were sequenced by immunoSEQ multiplex PCR, and TCRdb holds only the in-frame ones, with some missing. This table has 2,500,000 or so clones, 80% to 95% appearing once. The chain combines TRBV28 with TRBJ1-5; D is unclear. The clonotype comes from a man younger than 35 in good health. Some clones in this sample may be carry-over from other donors' samples. The sequenced material came from naive CD4+ T cells from PBMCs. The subset here: CD45RA+ positively selected. Written as DNA, the CDR3 is TGTGCCAGCAGTTTAGCGGCGAGCCATCAGCCCCAGCATTTT. Amino acid sequence: CASSLAASHQPQHF. Full variable domain (remainder filled in from reference TRBV28 and TRBJ1-5): DVKVTQSSRYLVKRTGEKVFLECVQDMDHENMFWYRQDPGLGLRLIYFSYDVKMKEKGDIPEGYSVSREKKERFSLILESASTNQTSMYLCASSLAASHQPQHFGDGTRLSIL.